Listed below are T cell receptor beta chains from one sample, sequenced in a study of technical replicates of blood from a few donors. TCRdb keeps only in-frame clones here, not all; method: immunoSEQ multiplex PCR. This table has about 85,000 clones, around 94% appearing once. The sequencing sample was made of T cells isolated from PBMCs. The origin of the receptors is a human donor in good health. Each CDR3 is given with its conserved first and last residue. A D gene is named only where the DNA matches it firmly. Clone sizes are given selectively: once, few, many, or a class where the clone is expanded.

TRBJ1-1,TRBV6-5,TRBD1,-,TGTGCCAGCAGACCCGGGTCCCAGGGGGTCCCTGAAGCTTTCTTT,CASRPGSQGVPEAFF
TRBJ1-5,TRBV6-6,TRBD1,-,TGTGCCACCGGGACAGGGGCGTATCAGCCCCAGCATTTT,CATGTGAYQPQHF
TRBJ2-7,TRBV30,-,once,TGTGCCTGGAAGGCAGGGCTACCCTACGAGCAGTACTTC,CAWKAGLPYEQYF
TRBJ2-1,TRBV28,-,-,TGTGCCAGCAGTTTGCAGGGTTCCACAAATGAGCAGTTCTTC,CASSLQGSTNEQFF
TRBJ1-1,TRBV19,-,-,TGTGCCACGCAGGTGAACACTGAAGCTTTCTTT,CATQVNTEAFF
TRBJ2-7,TRBV4-2,TRBD2,-,TGTGCCAGCAGCCAAGGCGGGGGGTTCTCCTACGAGCAGTACTTC,CASSQGGGFSYEQYF
TRBJ1-3,TRBV7-9,TRBD1,-,TGTGCCAGCAGCTTATTAGAGACAGGGACAAGAGGAAACACCATATATTTT,CASSLLETGTRGNTIYF
TRBJ2-7,TRBV14,-,-,TGTGCCAGCTTCATAACAGGCCTTCAGGGGTACGAGCAGTACTTC,CASFITGLQGYEQYF
TRBJ1-2,TRBV2,TRBD1,-,TGTGCCAGCAGCCCCCTAACGACAGGGACCTATGGCTACACCTTC,CASSPLTTGTYGYTF
TRBJ2-3,TRBV6-6,TRBD1,once,TGTGCCAGCAGCTCGGACAGGAGCACAGATACGCAGTATTTT,CASSSDRSTDTQYF
TRBJ2-7,TRBV15,-,-,TGTGCCACCAGCGTCTCGGGCGAGCAGTACTTC,CATSVSGEQYF
TRBJ2-7,TRBV4-1,TRBD1,-,TGCGCCAGCAGCCAAGATTTAGGCCGACAGGGCTACGAGCAGTACTTC,CASSQDLGRQGYEQYF
TRBJ1-1,TRBV5-4,TRBD1,-,TGTGCCAGCAGAAAGGACAGGGACAATCGGCCTGAAGCTTTCTTT,CASRKDRDNRPEAFF
TRBJ2-3,TRBV5-6,TRBD2,-,TGTGCCAGCAGCTTTAGCACTAGCGGACCCACAGATACGCAGTATTTT,CASSFSTSGPTDTQYF
TRBJ1-2,TRBV7-6,TRBD1,-,TGTGCCAGCAGCTCGCGACAGGGGCCTGTGATCGGCTACACCTTC,CASSSRQGPVIGYTF
TRBJ1-5,TRBV7-6,TRBD1,-,TGTGCCAGCAGCTTAGCGCGATATCAGGGGGTGGGTCAGCCCCAGCATTTT,CASSLARYQGVGQPQHF
TRBJ2-1,TRBV2,TRBD2,-,TGTGCCAAGGGGACTAGCGGGACCAGTGAGCAGTTCTTC,CAKGTSGTSEQFF
TRBJ2-1,TRBV6-1,-,-,TGTGCCAGCAGTGAATCTCAGTTCCATGAGCAGTTCTTC,CASSESQFHEQFF
TRBJ1-5,TRBV6-1,-,-,TGTGCCAGCAGTGAGAGGGCTAGCAATCAGCCCCAGCATTTT,CASSERASNQPQHF
TRBJ1-4,TRBV19,TRBD1,-,TGTGCCAGTACCTCTTGGGCTGGGACAGGGGGAAGCGAAAAACTGTTTTTT,CASTSWAGTGGSEKLFF
TRBJ2-1,TRBV5-5,-,-,TGTGCCAGCATCACATCAGTTACCAATGAGCAGTTCTTC,CASITSVTNEQFF
TRBJ2-3,TRBV15,TRBD2,-,TGTGCCACCAGCGGAACACTAGCGGTTCAGGCAGATACGCAGTATTTT,CATSGTLAVQADTQYF
TRBJ2-4,TRBV27,TRBD2,-,TGTGCCAGCAGTTTAAATCGGCTAGCGGGTAGAGCCAAAAACATTCAGTACTTC,CASSLNRLAGRAKNIQYF
TRBJ1-4,TRBV6-5,-,once,TGTGCCAGCAGTTACTCACCAGCAACTAATGAAAAACTGTTTTTT,CASSYSPATNEKLFF
TRBJ1-1,TRBV10-2,-,-,TGCGCCAGCAGTGTTTCGGGGACTGAAGCTTTCTTT,CASSVSGTEAFF
TRBJ2-3,TRBV28,-,-,TGTGCCAGCAGTTCGGTGGAGAGGAAGGTTGGTACGCAGTATTTT,CASSSVERKVGTQYF
TRBJ2-7,TRBV2,-,-,TGTGCCAGCGCGCGGACAGCTAGCTCCTACGAGCAGTACTTC,CASARTASSYEQYF